These 25 T cell receptor beta chains were all obtained from the same sample, sequenced in a study of T cells in narcolepsy. Some clones are missing from TCRdb's copy, which holds only in-frame ones; the method was immunoSEQ multiplex PCR. The repertoire holds about 27,000 clones, roughly 86% seen once, with 1.1% in the top ten. Sequencing was performed on CD45RA- memory CD4+ T cells from PBMCs. These receptor sequences come from a human donor with narcolepsy.

This clone appeared once. The rearrangement uses TRBV18 and TRBJ2-5; D ambiguous. Trimming cost V 2 bases and J 1 base, with 11 bases left between them. The germline gives CDR1 KGHSH, CDR2 LQKENI. CDR3 length: 15 amino acids. This CDR3 reads CASSPASKSQETQYF. CDR3 DNA sequence: TGTGCCAGCTCACCAGCCAGCAAGAGCCAAGAGACCCAGTACTTC.

The gene calls are TRBV19 and TRBJ1-4; D may be TRBD1 (5 bases). V was trimmed by 1 base and J by 4 bases, leaving 16 bases between them. The V gene's germline CDR1 is LNHDA and CDR2 SQIVND (reference sequence). The CDR3 runs 17 residues. The CDR3 reads CASSIGGRDWINEKLFF. CDR3 sequence (DNA): TGTGCCAGTAGTATAGGGGGCCGGGACTGGATTAATGAAAAACTGTTTTTT.

The V and J genes are TRBV5-4 and TRBJ1-3; 12 bases line up with TRBD1. With 4 bases clipped from V and 0 bases from J, the junction kept 5 bases outside the gene matches. The CDR3 extends over 17 amino acids. Germline CDR1 is SGHNT and CDR2 is YYREEE (reference sequence). The CDR3 spells CASSRGTGGDSGNTIYF. CDR3 DNA: TGTGCCAGCAGCCGTGGGACAGGGGGCGACTCTGGAAACACCATATATTTT.

The rearrangement joins TRBV10-3 to TRBJ2-3; TRBD2 aligns across 10 bases. V gave up 7 bases and J gave up 0 bases; unmatched junction bases: 10. The CDR3 consists of 17 residues. Looked up from germline, CDR1 is ENHRY and CDR2 is SYGVKD. The CDR3 loop reads CAIKYSSGGFSTDTQYF. CDR3 DNA: TGTGCCATCAAATATAGTAGCGGGGGGTTTAGCACAGATACGCAGTATTTT.

The genes are TRBV19 and TRBJ1-1, with 8 bases identical to TRBD1. This CDR3 is 14 amino acids long. Germline values: CDR1 LNHDA, CDR2 SQIVND (reference sequence). V was pared by 5 bases and J by 4 bases, with 6 bases of the junction left unmatched. As DNA, the CDR3 is TGTGCCAGTAGTGCCCGACAGGGGAGCACTGAAGCTTTCTTT. Amino acids: CASSARQGSTEAFF.

J is TRBJ2-7 and V is TRBV18, with D possibly TRBD2 on 6 matching bases. CDR1 is KGHSH, CDR2 LQKENI, per germline. Trimming removed 4 bases at V and 2 bases at J, with 12 bases between. The CDR3 runs to 14 residues. The CDR3 is CASSRAAGTYEQYF. The CDR3 DNA reads TGTGCCAGCTCACGGGCGGCGGGAACCTACGAGCAGTACTTC.

V is TRBV6-4 and J is TRBJ2-2; 10 bases line up with TRBD1. CDR1 and CDR2 from the germline V gene are MRHNA and SNTAGT. The V and J ends lost 8 bases and 5 bases, in that order; junction bases with no gene match: 5. The CDR3 loop spans 14 amino acids. CDR3 nucleotides: TGTGCCAGCCCGGGACAGGGGACGACCGGGGAGCTGTTTTTT. It codes for CASPGQGTTGELFF.

This clone came up once. The V call is TRBV10-2, the J call TRBJ1-2; D call uncertain. Germline V lookup: CDR1 WSHSY, CDR2 SAAADI. This CDR3 has 13 amino acids. V was clipped by 2 bases and J by 2 bases, with 6 bases between them. CDR3 bases: TGCGCCAGCAGTGAGGTGGAGAACTATGGCTACACCTTC. This translates into CASSEVENYGYTF.

The genes are TRBV18 and TRBJ1-1; D might be TRBD1 (5 bases). Trimming cost V 8 bases and J 5 bases, with 15 bases left between them. This CDR3 comprises 13 residues. Germline V CDR1 and CDR2: KGHSH, LQKENI. The CDR3 is CASRPGTRTEAFF. DNA for the CDR3: TGTGCCAGCAGACCGGGGACCCGGACTGAAGCTTTCTTT.

The chain carries TRBV25-1 and TRBJ2-1, with 9 bases fitting TRBD1. CDR1 and CDR2 (germline): MGHDK, SYGVNS. V trimming: 8 bases; J trimming: 6 bases; junction bases outside the gene matches: 11. The CDR3 is 15 amino acids. CDR3: CASLDRQGGINEQFF. The CDR3 DNA is TGTGCCAGCTTAGACCGACAGGGGGGCATCAATGAGCAGTTCTTC.

The chain is built from TRBV2 and TRBJ1-5; D gene unclear. Trimming left V 6 bases short and J 0 bases short, with 9 bases between. Germline CDR1 and CDR2: SNHLY and FYNNEI. This CDR3 has 14 residues. The CDR3 DNA is TGTGCCAGCAGCCCACAGATTAGCAATCAGCCCCAGCATTTT. Its translation: CASSPQISNQPQHF.

This clone was detected a few times. The gene calls are TRBV29-1 and TRBJ2-7; 11 bases are shared with TRBD1. The CDR3 loop spans 13 amino acids. The V and J ends lost 7 bases and 7 bases, in that order; junction bases with no gene match: 9. Per the germline V gene, CDR1 is SQVTM and CDR2 is ANQGSEA. The CDR3 DNA sequence: TGCAGCGCTGCCGTGGACAGGGGGCAGGAGCAGTACTTC. It specifies CSAAVDRGQEQYF.

This clone was seen only a few times. CDR3 sequence (DNA): TGTGCCAGCAGTAAGGGACGGCTCCTCCACTTT. Its protein is CASSKGRLLHF. V usage is TRBV6-5 and J usage is TRBJ1-6; D is perhaps TRBD1 (5 bases). The V end lost 5 bases, the J end lost 15 bases, and 11 bases lay between the germline ends. This CDR3 contains 11 residues. CDR1 and CDR2 from the germline V gene are MNHEY and SVGAGI.

The CDR3: CASSQEDWTEAFF. The CDR3 DNA is TGTGCCAGCAGTCAAGAGGACTGGACAGAAGCTTTCTTT. V is TRBV6-1 and J is TRBJ1-1; D is perhaps TRBD1 (5 bases). Germline CDR1 MNHNS, CDR2 SASEGT. V shed 5 bases and J shed 8 bases, with 15 bases lying between them. CDR3 length: 13 amino acids.

In its sample, this clone was seen a few times. The chain couples TRBV6-6 to TRBJ1-2; TRBD1 matches at 7 bases. After removal of 6 bases from V and 2 bases from J, the junction contained 6 bases not matched to a gene. Germline CDR1 and CDR2: MNHNY and SVGAGI (reference sequence). The CDR3 sequence is 14 residues long. The CDR3 protein is CASRTLGQNYGYTF. The CDR3 DNA reads as TGTGCCAGCAGAACCTTGGGACAGAACTATGGCTACACCTTC.

The J gene is TRBJ1-2, the V gene TRBV29-1, with TRBD1 as a possible D gene (6 bases). The CDR3 totals 11 residues. V dropped 6 bases and J dropped 7 bases, with 12 bases sitting between them. CDR1 SQVTM and CDR2 ANQGSEA come from the germline V gene. In DNA form, the CDR3 reads TGCAGCGTACAACAGGGAGCTGGCTACACCTTC. Translated, it gives CSVQQGAGYTF.

The rearrangement links TRBV6-1 to TRBJ1-3, with D hard to call. This CDR3 comprises 14 residues. The germline CDR1 and CDR2 sequences are MNHNS and SASEGT. The V and J ends lost 8 bases and 2 bases respectively, with 13 bases between them. Here the CDR3 reads CASGGWPPGNTIYF. For the CDR3, the DNA is TGTGCCAGCGGTGGGTGGCCCCCTGGAAACACCATATATTTT.

The CDR3 sequence: CASSKDRGTEAFF. The CDR3 region has the DNA TGTGCCAGCAGCAAAGACAGGGGGACTGAAGCTTTCTTT. This rearrangement joins TRBV5-6 to TRBJ1-1; 9 bases line up with TRBD1. V trimming: 4 bases; J trimming: 5 bases; junction bases outside the gene matches: 3. Looked up from germline, CDR1 is SGHDT and CDR2 is YYEEEE. The CDR3 covers 13 residues.

The chain couples TRBV7-5 to TRBJ1-6; no check of the table's D call, TRBD1, against the DNA was made. TRBV7-5 corresponds to a pseudogene. This CDR3 spans 16 amino acids. CDR3 residues: CVRSQDRQTYNSPLHF. CDR3 DNA sequence: TGTGTCAGAAGCCAAGACAGACAGACCTATAATTCACCCCTCCACTTT.

The V call is TRBV5-4, the J call TRBJ2-3; possibly TRBD1 or TRBD2 for D (6 bases each). This CDR3 is built from 19 residues. The V gene lost 2 bases and the J gene lost 0 bases, with 22 bases spanning the gap. The germline V gene encodes CDR1 SGHNT and CDR2 YYREEE (reference sequence). In DNA form, the CDR3 reads TGTGCCAGCAGCTTAGGGGGACTGTTACTTCAAGGGAGCACAGATACGCAGTATTTT. Translation: CASSLGGLLLQGSTDTQYF.

The V and J genes are TRBV5-6 and TRBJ2-6; D is perhaps TRBD2 (5 bases). The CDR3 contains 15 residues. The V gene lost 6 bases and the J gene lost 1 base, with 11 bases spanning the gap. Germline V gene data show CDR1 as SGHDT and CDR2 as YYEEEE. The CDR3 reads CASTARGSGANVLTF. In nucleotides, the CDR3 is TGTGCCAGCACCGCTCGGGGTTCTGGGGCCAACGTCCTGACTTTC.

The chain uses TRBV18 and TRBJ2-3; a weak D match, TRBD1 (5 bases). The CDR3 loop spans 13 amino acids. V gave up 6 bases and J gave up 4 bases, with 11 bases separating them. The germline V gene has CDR1 KGHSH and CDR2 LQKENI. Written as DNA, the CDR3 is TGTGCCAGCTCCGTAGGGGCAGCAGATACGCAGTATTTT. It is translated as CASSVGAADTQYF.

This CDR3 is CASSLGVISTDTQYF. In DNA form, the CDR3 reads TGTGCCAGCAGCCTCGGAGTGATAAGCACAGATACGCAGTATTTT. The rearrangement uses TRBV4-2 and TRBJ2-3; D call uncertain. The CDR3 sequence is 15 residues long. V lost 4 bases and J 0 bases, leaving 11 bases between the germline ends. CDR1 and CDR2 (germline): LGHNA, YNFKEQ.

V gene TRBV28 combines with J gene TRBJ2-4; 10 nucleotides align to TRBD1. V lost 4 bases, J lost 2 bases, and 14 bases stayed unmatched. CDR3 length equals 19 residues. Germline V gene sequence: CDR1 MDHEN, CDR2 SYDVKM. The CDR3 reads CASSSNSPGQGFPKNIQYF. CDR3 nucleotide sequence: TGTGCCAGCAGTTCAAACTCCCCGGGACAGGGGTTTCCCAAAAACATTCAGTACTTC.

This clone was counted once. The CDR3 reads CSAREKTEQYF. The CDR3 coding sequence is TGCAGTGCTAGAGAGAAAACCGAGCAGTACTTC. The chain recombines TRBV20-1 with TRBJ2-7; D gene unclear. V shed 0 bases and J shed 6 bases, with 6 bases lying between them. Per germline, CDR1 DFQATT and CDR2 SNEGSKA (reference sequence). The CDR3 contains 11 residues.